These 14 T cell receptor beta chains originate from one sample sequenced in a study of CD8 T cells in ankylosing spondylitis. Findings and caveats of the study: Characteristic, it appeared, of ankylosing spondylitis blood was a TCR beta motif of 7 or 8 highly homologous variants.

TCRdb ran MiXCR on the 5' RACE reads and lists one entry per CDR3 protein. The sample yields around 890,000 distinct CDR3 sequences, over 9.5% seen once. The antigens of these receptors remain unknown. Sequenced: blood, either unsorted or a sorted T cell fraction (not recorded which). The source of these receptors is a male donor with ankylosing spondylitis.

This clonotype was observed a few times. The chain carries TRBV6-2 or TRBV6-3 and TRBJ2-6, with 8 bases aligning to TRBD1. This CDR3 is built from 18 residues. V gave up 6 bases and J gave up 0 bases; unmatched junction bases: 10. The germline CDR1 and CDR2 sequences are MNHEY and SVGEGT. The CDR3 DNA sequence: TGTGCCAGCAGCGACCCAGGGGGCCCAATCTCTGGGGCCAACGTCCTGACTTTC. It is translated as CASSDPGGPISGANVLTF.

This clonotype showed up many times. The CDR3 here is CSVAGQASSGYTF. CDR3 DNA: TGCAGTGTGGCAGGACAGGCGTCTTCTGGCTACACCTTC. The chain links TRBV20-1 to TRBJ1-2; 7 nucleotides match TRBD1. Per the germline V gene, CDR1 is DFQATT and CDR2 is SNEGSKA (reference sequence). V shed 7 bases, J shed 7 bases, and the junction held 12 bases outside the gene matches. The CDR3 has 13 amino acids.

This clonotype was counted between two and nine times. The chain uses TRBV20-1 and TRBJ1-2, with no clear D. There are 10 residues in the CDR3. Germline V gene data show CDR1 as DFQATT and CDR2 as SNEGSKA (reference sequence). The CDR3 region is CRTDDPGYTF. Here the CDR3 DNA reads TGCAGAACGGACGACCCCGGCTACACCTTC.

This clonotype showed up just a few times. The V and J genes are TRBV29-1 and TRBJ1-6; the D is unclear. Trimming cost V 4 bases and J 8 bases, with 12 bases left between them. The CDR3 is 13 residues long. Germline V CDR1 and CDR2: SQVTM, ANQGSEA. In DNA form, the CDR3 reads TGCAGCGTTGCGCACGGAAAGGATTCACCCCTCCACTTT. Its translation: CSVAHGKDSPLHF.

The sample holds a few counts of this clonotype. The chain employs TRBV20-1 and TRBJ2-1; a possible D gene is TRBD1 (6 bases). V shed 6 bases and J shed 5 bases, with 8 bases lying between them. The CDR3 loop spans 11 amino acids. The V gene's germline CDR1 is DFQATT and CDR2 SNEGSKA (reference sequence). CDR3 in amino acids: CSAYRDNEQFF. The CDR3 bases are TGCAGTGCGTACAGGGACAATGAGCAGTTCTTC.

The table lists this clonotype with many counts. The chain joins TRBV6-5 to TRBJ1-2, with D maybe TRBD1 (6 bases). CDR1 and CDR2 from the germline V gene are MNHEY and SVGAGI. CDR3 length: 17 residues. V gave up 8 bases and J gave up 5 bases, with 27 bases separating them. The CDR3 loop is CASGWGGARTLRYGYTF. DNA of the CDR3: TGTGCCAGCGGTTGGGGGGGCGCCCGGACGCTTCGGTATGGCTACACCTTC.

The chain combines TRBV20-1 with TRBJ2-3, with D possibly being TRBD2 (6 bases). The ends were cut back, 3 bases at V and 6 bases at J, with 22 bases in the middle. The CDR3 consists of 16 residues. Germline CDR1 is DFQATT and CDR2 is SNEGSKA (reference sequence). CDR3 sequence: CSASPWRRLGEDTQYF. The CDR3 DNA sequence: TGCAGTGCTAGCCCCTGGCGTCGACTAGGCGAGGATACGCAGTATTTT.

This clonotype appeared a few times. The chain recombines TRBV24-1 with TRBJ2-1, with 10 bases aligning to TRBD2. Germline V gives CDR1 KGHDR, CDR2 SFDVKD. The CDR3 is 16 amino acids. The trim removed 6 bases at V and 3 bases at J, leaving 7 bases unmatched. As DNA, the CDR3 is TGTGCCACCAGTACAACTAGCGGGGCACTCTACAATGAGCAGTTCTTC. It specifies CATSTTSGALYNEQFF.

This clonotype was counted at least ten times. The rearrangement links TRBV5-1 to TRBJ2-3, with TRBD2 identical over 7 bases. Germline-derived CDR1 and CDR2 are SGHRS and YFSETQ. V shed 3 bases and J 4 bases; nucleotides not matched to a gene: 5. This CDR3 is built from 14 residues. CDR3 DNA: TGCGCCAGCAGCTCTGCAGGGAGGGCAGATACGCAGTATTTT. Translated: CASSSAGRADTQYF.

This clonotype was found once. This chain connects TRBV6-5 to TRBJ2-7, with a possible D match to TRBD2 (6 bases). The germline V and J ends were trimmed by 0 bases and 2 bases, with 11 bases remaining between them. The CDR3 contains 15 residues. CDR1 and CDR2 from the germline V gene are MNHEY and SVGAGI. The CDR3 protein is CASSYSGGSAYEQYF. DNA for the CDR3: TGTGCCAGCAGTTACTCGGGGGGAAGCGCCTACGAGCAGTACTTC.

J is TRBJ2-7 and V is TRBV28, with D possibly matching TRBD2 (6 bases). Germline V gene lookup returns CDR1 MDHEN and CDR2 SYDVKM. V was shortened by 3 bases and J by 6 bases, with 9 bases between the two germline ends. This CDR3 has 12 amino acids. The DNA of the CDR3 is TGTGCCAGCAGTTTGCGGGAAGCCGAGCAGTACTTC. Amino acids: CASSLREAEQYF.

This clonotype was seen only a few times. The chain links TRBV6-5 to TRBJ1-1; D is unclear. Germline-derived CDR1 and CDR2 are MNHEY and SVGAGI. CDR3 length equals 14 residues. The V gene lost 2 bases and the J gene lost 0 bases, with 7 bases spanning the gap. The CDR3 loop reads CASSYASLNTEAFF. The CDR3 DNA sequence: TGTGCCAGCAGTTACGCTTCTTTGAACACTGAAGCTTTCTTT.

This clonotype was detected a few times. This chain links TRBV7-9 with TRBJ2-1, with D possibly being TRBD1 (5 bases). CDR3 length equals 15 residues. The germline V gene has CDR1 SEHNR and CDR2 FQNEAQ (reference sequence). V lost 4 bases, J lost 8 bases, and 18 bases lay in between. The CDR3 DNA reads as TGTGCCAGCAGCTCAGGGATAGATGGGGTTGATGAGCAGTTCTTC. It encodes CASSSGIDGVDEQFF.

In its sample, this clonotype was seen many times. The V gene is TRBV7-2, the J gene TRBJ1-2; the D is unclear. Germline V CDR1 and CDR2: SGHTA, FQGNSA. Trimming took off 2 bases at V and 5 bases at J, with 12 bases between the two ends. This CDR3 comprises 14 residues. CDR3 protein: CASSLKFDHYGYTF. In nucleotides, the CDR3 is TGTGCCAGCAGCTTAAAGTTCGATCATTATGGCTACACCTTC.